Below are 6 T cell receptor beta chains sequenced from a single sample in a study of OX40 agonist ivuxolimab in advanced cancers. The repertoire was sequenced with immunoSEQ multiplex PCR; TCRdb's copy has only in-frame clones and lacks some. The sample yields roughly 69,000 clones, 91% seen once. Sequencing was performed on CD4+ or CD8+ T cells sorted from blood, taken in a trial of the OX40 agonist ivuxolimab. Every receptor here comes from an adult with an advanced solid tumor such as melanoma, head and neck, liver or kidney cancer.

This chain connects TRBV27 to TRBJ2-3; weak D call: TRBD1 (5 bases). Germline-derived CDR1 and CDR2 are MNHEY and SMNVEV (reference sequence). The CDR3 consists of 16 residues. The V end lost 3 bases, the J end lost 0 bases, and 13 bases lay between the germline ends. Written as DNA, the CDR3 is TGTGCCAGCAGTTTTTTGACAGATATTAGCACAGATACGCAGTATTTT. As protein: CASSFLTDISTDTQYF.

The chain combines TRBV7-6 with TRBJ2-7; D possibly matches TRBD1 or TRBD2 (5 bases each). Germline CDR1 and CDR2: SGHVS and FNYEAQ. V lost 6 bases, J lost 7 bases, and 16 bases lay in between. This CDR3 has 13 residues. CDR3 sequence: CASRREGAREQYV. The CDR3 DNA reads TGTGCCAGCAGGAGGGAAGGGGCGCGTGAGCAGTACGTC.

V is TRBV19 and J is TRBJ2-2; D remains ambiguous. Trimming stripped 3 bases from V and 7 bases from J, with 12 bases between. The germline V gene encodes CDR1 LNHDA and CDR2 SQIVND (reference sequence). The CDR3 extends over 14 amino acids. CDR3 loop: CASSIPVVGGELFF. CDR3 nucleotides: TGTGCCAGTAGTATCCCAGTGGTCGGCGGGGAGCTGTTTTTT. Full variable domain (missing parts from reference TRBV19 and TRBJ2-2): DGGITQSPKYLFRKEGQNVTLSCEQNLNHDAMYWYRQDPGQGLRLIYYSQIVNDFQKGDIAEGYSVSREKKESFPLTVTSAQKNPTAFYLCASSIPVVGGELFFGEGSRLTVL.

The genes are TRBV19 and TRBJ1-1; D not certain. The V gene lost 3 bases and the J gene lost 2 bases, with 7 bases spanning the gap. The germline CDR1 and CDR2 sequences are LNHDA and SQIVND (reference sequence). This CDR3 contains 13 residues. The CDR3 spells CASSISSNTEAFF. The CDR3 DNA sequence: TGTGCCAGTAGTATTAGCTCTAACACTGAAGCTTTCTTT. Complete variable domain (other parts from reference TRBV19 and TRBJ1-1): DGGITQSPKYLFRKEGQNVTLSCEQNLNHDAMYWYRQDPGQGLRLIYYSQIVNDFQKGDIAEGYSVSREKKESFPLTVTSAQKNPTAFYLCASSISSNTEAFFGQGTRLTVV.

The V gene is TRBV7-9, the J gene TRBJ2-3, with a weak D call TRBD1 (5 bases). This CDR3 has 17 amino acids. Trimming stripped 1 base from V and 1 base from J, with 15 bases between. Germline lookup yields CDR1 SEHNR and CDR2 FQNEAQ (reference sequence). Written as DNA, the CDR3 is TGTGCCAGCAGCTTAGGGGGCGCAGGGATAGGCACAGATACGCAGTATTTT. Translating it yields CASSLGGAGIGTDTQYF.

This clone ranks as medium-sized. Other DNA variants within this sample encode the same CDR3. This chain uses TRBV6-5 with TRBJ2-6, with a weak D call TRBD2 (5 bases). Germline V gene lookup returns CDR1 MNHEY and CDR2 SVGAGI. V was shortened by 0 bases and J by 4 bases, with 10 bases between the two germline ends. The CDR3 totals 16 residues. The CDR3 loop reads CASSYSEGSGANVLTF. CDR3 sequence (DNA): TGTGCCAGCAGTTACTCAGAGGGATCCGGGGCCAACGTCCTGACTTTC.